The rows below give T cell receptor beta chains drawn from one sample of a study of identical twins. Via MiXCR, TCRdb re-called the 5' RACE reads, giving one row per CDR3 protein. Among 550,000 to 700,000 distinct CDR3 sequences listed, about 20% were seen once. In addition, the sample was reused for a study of T cells expressing NK-cell markers.

Sequences were obtained from PBMCs. Receptors originate from a woman under 30 in good health. Each CDR3 is given with its conserved first and last residue. A D gene is named only where the DNA matches it firmly. Clone size is given for some rows only: seen once, a few or many times, or a class if the clone is expanded.

d_gene: TRBD1
j_gene: TRBJ1-4
v_gene: TRBV6-1
abundance: NA
CDR3nt: TGTGCCAGCAGTGACAGGGGGCCGGAAAAACTGTTTTTT
CDR3aa: CASSDRGPEKLFF

d_gene: NA
j_gene: TRBJ2-2
v_gene: TRBV5-1
abundance: NA
CDR3nt: TGCGCCAGCAGCTTGGTTCCGAACGGGGAGCTGTTTTTT
CDR3aa: CASSLVPNGELFF

d_gene: NA
j_gene: TRBJ2-7
v_gene: TRBV25-1
abundance: NA
CDR3nt: TGTGCCAGCAGTGAACCAGGGACCTACGAGCAGTACTTC
CDR3aa: CASSEPGTYEQYF

d_gene: NA
j_gene: TRBJ1-1
v_gene: TRBV18
abundance: NA
CDR3nt: TGTGCCAGCTCACCACTATTCCAAATGAACACTGAAGCTTTCTTT
CDR3aa: CASSPLFQMNTEAFF

d_gene: TRBD1
j_gene: TRBJ2-7
v_gene: TRBV6-1
abundance: many
CDR3nt: TGTGCCAGCAGCCCCGGGACAGGGTCCTCCTACGAGCAGTACTTC
CDR3aa: CASSPGTGSSYEQYF

d_gene: TRBD2
j_gene: TRBJ2-5
v_gene: TRBV5-1
abundance: few
CDR3nt: TGCGCCAGCAGCTTAGACCCCGGGGGGACAGAGACCCAGTACTTC
CDR3aa: CASSLDPGGTETQYF

d_gene: TRBD1
j_gene: TRBJ2-5
v_gene: TRBV12-3/TRBV12-4
abundance: once
CDR3nt: TGTGCCAGCCGTCGGGGACAGGGATCAGAGACCCAGTACTTC
CDR3aa: CASRRGQGSETQYF

d_gene: NA
j_gene: TRBJ2-3
v_gene: TRBV20-1
abundance: many
CDR3nt: TGCAGTGCTAGTGGAGTAGCTCGGTCAGATACGCAGTATTTT
CDR3aa: CSASGVARSDTQYF

d_gene: NA
j_gene: TRBJ2-5
v_gene: TRBV6-6
abundance: few
CDR3nt: TGTGCCAGCAGACCCGACACCGAGGAGACCCAGTACTTC
CDR3aa: CASRPDTEETQYF

d_gene: TRBD1
j_gene: TRBJ1-6
v_gene: TRBV7-9
abundance: few
CDR3nt: TGTGCCAGCAGCTCCAACGCAGGGGGTTGGCGGTCACCCCTCCACTTT
CDR3aa: CASSSNAGGWRSPLHF

d_gene: TRBD1
j_gene: TRBJ1-4
v_gene: TRBV6-1
abundance: few
CDR3nt: TGTGCCAGCAGGAGGACAGGGATTAATGAAAAACTGTTTTTT
CDR3aa: CASRRTGINEKLFF

d_gene: TRBD1
j_gene: TRBJ2-1
v_gene: TRBV20-1
abundance: few
CDR3nt: TGCAGTGCTATCCGGGACAGGGGGACATATGAGCAGTTCTTC
CDR3aa: CSAIRDRGTYEQFF

d_gene: TRBD2
j_gene: TRBJ2-5
v_gene: TRBV5-4
abundance: NA
CDR3nt: TGTGCCAGCACGCTAGCGGCACAAGAGACCCAGTACTTC
CDR3aa: CASTLAAQETQYF

d_gene: NA
j_gene: TRBJ2-3
v_gene: TRBV27
abundance: NA
CDR3nt: TGTGCCAGCAGATCGGGCCTCAGCACAGATACGCAGTATTTT
CDR3aa: CASRSGLSTDTQYF

d_gene: NA
j_gene: TRBJ2-5
v_gene: TRBV7-9
abundance: NA
CDR3nt: TGTGCCAGCAGCCCCCAGGGGCAGCGGAAGACCCAGTACTTC
CDR3aa: CASSPQGQRKTQYF

d_gene: NA
j_gene: TRBJ2-1
v_gene: TRBV29-1
abundance: many
CDR3nt: TGCAGCTCCGTGGGGGGATGGAGCCACAATGAGCAGTTCTTC
CDR3aa: CSSVGGWSHNEQFF

d_gene: NA
j_gene: TRBJ2-7
v_gene: TRBV20-1
abundance: NA
CDR3nt: TGCAGTGCTAGTATTAGAAGTCCCTACGAGCAGTACTTC
CDR3aa: CSASIRSPYEQYF

d_gene: TRBD2
j_gene: TRBJ2-3
v_gene: TRBV5-1
abundance: NA
CDR3nt: TGCGCCAGCAGCCCGGGGACTAGCGGGAGTTCTACGCAGTATTTT
CDR3aa: CASSPGTSGSSTQYF

d_gene: NA
j_gene: TRBJ2-7
v_gene: TRBV29-1
abundance: few
CDR3nt: TGCAGCATCCGGGACGGAACCTACGAGCAGTACTTC
CDR3aa: CSIRDGTYEQYF

d_gene: NA
j_gene: TRBJ1-2
v_gene: TRBV15
abundance: few
CDR3nt: TGTGCCACCAGCGGCCGCTCCTTCTATGGCTACACCTTC
CDR3aa: CATSGRSFYGYTF

d_gene: NA
j_gene: TRBJ2-1
v_gene: TRBV7-2
abundance: NA
CDR3nt: TGTGCCAGCCAACCGGGACGTAATCCGAATGAGCAGTTCTTC
CDR3aa: CASQPGRNPNEQFF

d_gene: NA
j_gene: TRBJ2-1
v_gene: TRBV2
abundance: NA
CDR3nt: TGTGCCAGCAAGAAAGGCACTAGTAATACCTACAATGAGCAGTTCTTC
CDR3aa: CASKKGTSNTYNEQFF

d_gene: TRBD1
j_gene: TRBJ1-1
v_gene: TRBV29-1
abundance: NA
CDR3nt: TGCAGCGTCTCCGGGACAGGGAGTTTCACTGAAGCTTTCTTT
CDR3aa: CSVSGTGSFTEAFF

d_gene: TRBD2
j_gene: TRBJ2-2
v_gene: TRBV12-3/TRBV12-4
abundance: NA
CDR3nt: TGTGCCAGCAGTTTAAGGGCCCGTGGACTAGCGGGACCTCACGGGGAGCTGTTTTTT
CDR3aa: CASSLRARGLAGPHGELFF

d_gene: NA
j_gene: TRBJ1-1
v_gene: TRBV11-2
abundance: NA
CDR3nt: TGTGCCAGCAGCTTCAGGGGAACCATGAACACTGAAGCTTTCTTT
CDR3aa: CASSFRGTMNTEAFF

d_gene: NA
j_gene: TRBJ2-3
v_gene: TRBV7-9
abundance: NA
CDR3nt: TGTGCCAGCAACCCGATCGGCACAGATACGCAGTATTTT
CDR3aa: CASNPIGTDTQYF

d_gene: NA
j_gene: TRBJ2-3
v_gene: TRBV7-9
abundance: NA
CDR3nt: TGTGCCAGCAGCTTGATGGGGGGCCCAGATACGCAGTATTTT
CDR3aa: CASSLMGGPDTQYF

d_gene: NA
j_gene: TRBJ2-3
v_gene: TRBV20-1
abundance: NA
CDR3nt: TGCAGTGCTACCTTCGGGGGAAATACGCAGTATTTT
CDR3aa: CSATFGGNTQYF

d_gene: NA
j_gene: TRBJ2-5
v_gene: TRBV12-3/TRBV12-4
abundance: NA
CDR3nt: TGTGCCAGCAGAGGAAGTTTAGCTGGAGGAGAGACCCAGTACTTC
CDR3aa: CASRGSLAGGETQYF

d_gene: TRBD2
j_gene: TRBJ2-3
v_gene: TRBV6-1
abundance: few
CDR3nt: TGTGCCAGCTGGCTAGCGGACAGCACAGATACGCAGTATTTT
CDR3aa: CASWLADSTDTQYF

d_gene: NA
j_gene: TRBJ2-3
v_gene: TRBV20-1
abundance: few
CDR3nt: TGCAGTGCTAGTGGCGTAGGGAACACAGATACGCAGTATTTT
CDR3aa: CSASGVGNTDTQYF

d_gene: NA
j_gene: TRBJ2-7
v_gene: TRBV3-1
abundance: few
CDR3nt: TGTGCCAGCAGCCAAGATCGGACTGCCCTATCCTACGAGCAGTACTTC
CDR3aa: CASSQDRTALSYEQYF

d_gene: TRBD1
j_gene: TRBJ2-6
v_gene: TRBV6-1
abundance: few
CDR3nt: TGTGCCAGCAGTGACCGGGACAGCCATCGGTGGGCCAACGTCCTGACTTTC
CDR3aa: CASSDRDSHRWANVLTF

d_gene: TRBD2
j_gene: TRBJ2-7
v_gene: TRBV7-9
abundance: few
CDR3nt: TGTGCCAGCACCAATCTCCGGGGGGGCGAGACCTACGAGCAGTACTTC
CDR3aa: CASTNLRGGETYEQYF

d_gene: NA
j_gene: TRBJ1-4
v_gene: TRBV5-1
abundance: many
CDR3nt: TGCGCCAGCAGCCAGGACGGTGGCTTGTCCGAAAAACTGTTTTTT
CDR3aa: CASSQDGGLSEKLFF

d_gene: TRBD2
j_gene: TRBJ2-1
v_gene: TRBV20-1
abundance: NA
CDR3nt: TGCAGTGCTAACCCGGGACTAGGCGCCTACAATGAGCAGTTCTTC
CDR3aa: CSANPGLGAYNEQFF

d_gene: TRBD2
j_gene: TRBJ2-1
v_gene: TRBV11-1
abundance: NA
CDR3nt: TGTGCCAGCAGCTTAGCGGGACTAGCGGGGCTGGAGTACAATGAGCAGTTCTTC
CDR3aa: CASSLAGLAGLEYNEQFF

d_gene: TRBD1
j_gene: TRBJ2-7
v_gene: TRBV29-1
abundance: NA
CDR3nt: TGCAGCGTCGTTGTATGGGACAGTCCACCCTACGAGCAGTACTTC
CDR3aa: CSVVVWDSPPYEQYF

d_gene: NA
j_gene: TRBJ2-7
v_gene: TRBV21-1
abundance: NA
CDR3nt: TGTGCCAGCAGCAAACCATGGGACTACAAGAATCTTCCCTACGAGCAGTACTTC
CDR3aa: CASSKPWDYKNLPYEQYF

d_gene: TRBD1
j_gene: TRBJ2-7
v_gene: TRBV20-1
abundance: few
CDR3nt: TGCAGTGCTAGACCACGGGACAGCTACGAGCAGTACTTC
CDR3aa: CSARPRDSYEQYF

d_gene: NA
j_gene: TRBJ1-6
v_gene: TRBV20-1
abundance: few
CDR3nt: TGCAGTGCTAGAGCAGGAGGCAGCCTTAATTCACCCCTCCACTTT
CDR3aa: CSARAGGSLNSPLHF

d_gene: TRBD2
j_gene: TRBJ2-7
v_gene: TRBV15
abundance: few
CDR3nt: TGTGCCACCAGCAGAGGTAGCGGGACCGGCTACGAGCAGTACTTC
CDR3aa: CATSRGSGTGYEQYF

d_gene: NA
j_gene: TRBJ2-7
v_gene: TRBV5-8
abundance: NA
CDR3nt: TGTGCCAGCAGCTTGTGGCGTGGGAGCTCCTACGAGCAGTACTTC
CDR3aa: CASSLWRGSSYEQYF

d_gene: NA
j_gene: TRBJ2-1
v_gene: TRBV5-1
abundance: NA
CDR3nt: TGCGCCAGCAGCTTGGGGGGGGGGCCTAGCCATGAGCAGTTCTTC
CDR3aa: CASSLGGGPSHEQFF

d_gene: NA
j_gene: TRBJ2-7
v_gene: TRBV25-1
abundance: once
CDR3nt: TGTGCCAGCAGTGCCGACAGGAGTATCTACGAGCAGTACTTC
CDR3aa: CASSADRSIYEQYF

d_gene: NA
j_gene: TRBJ2-1
v_gene: TRBV7-7
abundance: NA
CDR3nt: TGTGCTAGCAGCTTAGGTAGGAAGGGGGATGAGCAGTTCTTC
CDR3aa: CASSLGRKGDEQFF

d_gene: NA
j_gene: TRBJ1-2
v_gene: TRBV4-1
abundance: NA
CDR3nt: TGCGCCAGCAGCCTCTCTTCCCAGGGTAACTATGGCTACACCTTC
CDR3aa: CASSLSSQGNYGYTF

d_gene: NA
j_gene: TRBJ2-7
v_gene: TRBV27
abundance: few
CDR3nt: TGTGCCAGCAGTTTCGGACAGGGTCGCGGGACTACCTACGAGCAGTACTTC
CDR3aa: CASSFGQGRGTTYEQYF

d_gene: NA
j_gene: TRBJ2-7
v_gene: TRBV7-9
abundance: few
CDR3nt: TGTGCCAGCAGCCCTCTAGGGTCCATTCCCTACGAGCAGTACTTC
CDR3aa: CASSPLGSIPYEQYF